This TCR beta chain was captured in a study of beta chain features in type 1 diabetes. Study details: Examination covered around 100 million sorted cells spanning all samples.

The investigators reverse transcribed all of the isolated RNA, so they sequenced expressed TCRB transcripts. Repertoires were generated with immunoSEQ multiplex PCR, while TCRdb's copy carries only in-frame clones and drops some. This table has hundreds of thousands of clones, over 13% appearing once. The CDR3 sequence is 18 residues long. Germline CDR1 and CDR2: MNHNS and SASEGT. Deletions cut 0 bases from V and 5 bases from J, with 22 bases between. Study-level results: Moderately but significantly shorter TCRB CDR3s were found in Type 1 diabetes patients in all four CD4+ subsets.

Note on this clone: No antigen is known for it.

The chain uses TRBV6-1 and TRBJ1-1; no firm D call. The receptor was isolated from a young man with type 1 diabetes. Sequencing was carried out using naive CD4+ T cells from blood. CDR3 nucleotides: TGTGCCAGCAGTGAAGCGCTGGAGATGACGCTTTGGGGAACTGAAGCTTTCTTT. Translated, it gives CASSEALEMTLWGTEAFF.